This TCR beta chain came from a study of cytomegalovirus exposure and HLA in healthy donors. Turning to the study itself: Early on, a data release was issued that held tens of millions of unique TCRs from HLA-typed donors. Clustering assigned around 77% of the approximately 400 genotyped donors to the Caucasian-associated ancestry cluster. The study's findings and limits: Later analysis associated a missense DCLRE1C variant with TCR beta V- and J-gene trimming.

Concerning this clone: Its antigen is currently unknown.

The CDR3 extends over 16 amino acids. Germline-derived CDR1 and CDR2 are SEHNR and FQNEAQ (reference sequence). V was trimmed by 2 bases and J by 6 bases, leaving 14 bases between them. A multiplex PCR was run with 60 Vbeta primers and 13 Jbeta primers. Data came from immunoSEQ multiplex PCR; TCRdb stores just in-frame clones and leaves some out. Of fewer than 200,000 clones in the sample, approximately 73% were seen once. The chain carries TRBV7-9 and TRBJ1-6; maybe TRBD1 (6 bases). Sequencing input: PBMCs. This receptor was identified in a man aged 45-65 years in good health and CMV-seronegative. CDR3 sequence: CASSLMGAEANSPLHF. As DNA, the CDR3 is TGTGCCAGCAGCTTAATGGGGGCGGAGGCTAATTCACCCCTCCACTTT. Together with reference TRBV7-9 and TRBJ1-6, the CDR3 gives the full variable domain: DTGVSQNPRHKITKRGQNVTFRCDPISEHNRLYWYRQTLGQGPEFLTYFQNEAQLEKSRLLSDRFSAERPKGSFSTLEIQRTEQGDSAMYLCASSLMGAEANSPLHFGNGTRLTVT.